Presented here are 9 T cell receptor beta chains from one specimen sequenced in a study of shared T cell receptors in the human thymus. The assay was immunoSEQ multiplex PCR, and TCRdb's table has in-frame clones only and misses some. Here the sample spans around 340,000 clones, 85% to 95% being singletons. The sequenced material came from thymocytes. The receptors stem from a human donor.

The rearrangement uses TRBV25-1 and TRBJ1-2; no definite D call. The CDR3 length is 14 residues. V shed 1 base and J shed 5 bases, with 11 bases lying between them. CDR1 and CDR2 from the germline V gene are MGHDK and SYGVNS. CDR3 DNA: TGTGCCAGCAGTGAATCCGGCAGAACATATGGCTACACCTTC. Encoded protein: CASSESGRTYGYTF.

CDR3 region: CASSLGTGRSYEQYF. CDR3 in DNA: TGTGCCAGCAGCCTTGGGACAGGCCGCTCCTACGAGCAGTACTTC. This chain joins TRBV14 and TRBJ2-7, with 8 bases that match TRBD1. After removal of 4 bases from V and 0 bases from J, the junction contained 5 bases not matched to a gene. The CDR3 has 15 amino acids. Germline V gives CDR1 SGHDN, CDR2 FVKESK. Full variable domain (remainder filled in from reference TRBV14 and TRBJ2-7): EAGVTQFPSHSVIEKGQTVTLRCDPISGHDNLYWYRRVMGKEIKFLLHFVKESKQDESGMPNNRFLAERTGGTYSTLKVQPAELEDSGVYFCASSLGTGRSYEQYFGPGTRLTVT.

This clone has a single count. The chain combines TRBV28 with TRBJ1-5, with 7 bases identical to TRBD1. Germline V gene data show CDR1 as MDHEN and CDR2 as SYDVKM. The junction had 20 bases not matched to a gene; V was cut back by 5 bases and J by 10 bases. This CDR3 spans 17 amino acids. The CDR3 DNA reads as TGTGCCAGCAGTGCCCGGAGGGGGCGAGCAATCAGTGAACCCCAGCATTTT. Residues: CASSARRGRAISEPQHF.

The CDR3 coding sequence is TGTGCCAGCAGCCTGACTAGCGGAGGCAATGAGCAGTTCTTC. It is translated as CASSLTSGGNEQFF. The chain combines TRBV7-6 with TRBJ2-1, with 9 bases fitting TRBD2. CDR1 is SGHVS, CDR2 FNYEAQ, per germline. V lost 5 bases to trimming and J lost 6 bases; unmatched junction nucleotides: 5. There are 14 residues in the CDR3.

The rearrangement uses TRBV11-1 and TRBJ1-1; tentatively, D is TRBD1 (6 bases). Trimming shortened V by 1 base and J by 4 bases, and 13 bases separated the two germline ends. CDR1 and CDR2 from the germline V gene are SGHAT and FQDESV (reference sequence). CDR3 length equals 15 residues. In DNA form, the CDR3 reads TGTGCCAGCAGCTTAGTGGCAGGGGCTGGCACTGAAGCTTTCTTT. Translated, it gives CASSLVAGAGTEAFF.

The rearrangement uses TRBV7-9 and TRBJ2-6, with 8 bases fitting TRBD2. Germline CDR1 and CDR2: SEHNR and FQNEAQ (reference sequence). The CDR3 covers 18 residues. With 3 bases clipped from V and 3 bases from J, the junction kept 10 bases outside the gene matches. The chain's CDR3 is CASSFSPGGVFGANVLTF. The CDR3 DNA is TGTGCCAGCAGCTTCTCTCCGGGAGGGGTCTTTGGGGCCAACGTCCTGACTTTC.

This sequence joins TRBV27 and TRBJ1-5; 7 positions match TRBD1. Germline V gene data show CDR1 as MNHEY and CDR2 as SMNVEV (reference sequence). There are 18 residues in the CDR3. Unmatched junction bases numbered 8, after V lost 0 bases and J lost 0 bases. CDR3 nucleotides: TGTGCCAGCAGTTTATCCTGGGACAGAAGATATAGCAATCAGCCCCAGCATTTT. Its translation is CASSLSWDRRYSNQPQHF.

The chain carries TRBV2 and TRBJ2-7; D is possibly TRBD1 (6 bases). Germline loops: CDR1 SNHLY, CDR2 FYNNEI. Trimming took 10 bases from V and 7 from J, leaving 11 bases between them. The CDR3 runs 10 residues. CDR3 nucleotides: TGTGCCACCGATACAGGGGAGCAGTACTTC. Residues: CATDTGEQYF.

The chain is built from TRBV28 and TRBJ2-2; maybe TRBD2 (6 bases). Trimming shortened V by 7 bases and J by 7 bases, and 13 bases separated the two germline ends. Germline CDR1 MDHEN, CDR2 SYDVKM. The CDR3 totals 13 residues. The CDR3 reads CASTAPGVGELFF. In DNA, the CDR3 is TGTGCCAGCACTGCGCCGGGAGTCGGGGAGCTGTTTTTT. The full variable domain, completed using reference TRBV28 and TRBJ2-2, is DVKVTQSSRYLVKRTGEKVFLECVQDMDHENMFWYRQDPGLGLRLIYFSYDVKMKEKGDIPEGYSVSREKKERFSLILESASTNQTSMYLCASTAPGVGELFFGEGSRLTVL.